These 13 T cell receptor beta chains were all obtained from the same sample, sequenced in a study of a mutant IDH1 vaccine in newly diagnosed glioma. The time point is: week 11, during vaccination. A 20-mer mutant IDH1 peptide at 300 ug was injected subcutaneously with topical imiquimod. These receptors lack a known antigen. Some clones are missing from TCRdb's copy, which holds only in-frame ones; the method was immunoSEQ multiplex PCR. In the table there are tens of thousands of clones, 55% to 75% of which are singletons. The source material was peripheral blood mononuclear cells (PBMCs), sampled from a glioma patient whose treatment included an IDH1 peptide vaccine. These receptors originate from a young man with glioma. Some clones in this sample may be carry-over from other donors' samples.

The V and J genes are TRBV18 and TRBJ2-7, with 9 bases aligning to TRBD1. After removal of 6 bases from V and 5 bases from J, the junction contained 2 bases not matched to a gene. Per the germline V gene, CDR1 is KGHSH and CDR2 is LQKENI. CDR3 length: 12 residues. The CDR3 DNA is TGTGCCAGCTCGGACAGGGGCGACGAGCAGTACTTC. It translates to CASSDRGDEQYF.

The gene calls are TRBV25-1 and TRBJ2-6, with D perhaps matching TRBD2 (6 bases). The CDR3 consists of 18 residues. Trimming took 0 bases from V and 0 from J, leaving 12 bases between them. Germline lookup yields CDR1 MGHDK and CDR2 SYGVNS. CDR3 DNA sequence: TGTGCCAGCAGTGAATATATTCAGGGACTCTCTGGGGCCAACGTCCTGACTTTC. This sequence encodes CASSEYIQGLSGANVLTF. Variable domain in full (rest from reference TRBV25-1 and TRBJ2-6): EADIYQTPRYLVIGTGKKITLECSQTMGHDKMYWYQQDPGMELHLIHYSYGVNSTEKGDLSSESTVSRIRTEHFPLTLESARPSHTSQYLCASSEYIQGLSGANVLTFGAGSRLTVL.

The chain has TRBV2 and TRBJ2-7; D might be TRBD1 (5 bases). CDR3 size: 13 residues. The V and J ends lost 3 bases and 6 bases respectively, with 12 bases between them. Germline CDR1 SNHLY, CDR2 FYNNEI. The DNA of the CDR3 is TGTGCCAGCAGTGAGGGGCGTCGGCCCGAGCAGTACTTC. Translating it yields CASSEGRRPEQYF.

The chain employs TRBV4-3 and TRBJ2-7, with D unclear. This CDR3 is 13 amino acids long. V was shortened by 0 bases and J by 6 bases, with 9 bases between the two germline ends. Germline V gene sequence: CDR1 LGHNA, CDR2 YSLEER. The CDR3 protein is CASSQDPTGEQYF. The DNA of the CDR3 is TGCGCCAGCAGCCAAGACCCGACCGGCGAGCAGTACTTC.

This chain links TRBV4-3 with TRBJ2-1; 8 bases map to TRBD2. Germline lookup yields CDR1 LGHNA and CDR2 YSLEER. Trimming cost V 1 base and J 13 bases; bases outside gene matches: 6. The length of the CDR3 is 13 residues. CDR3 coding DNA: TGCGCCAGCAGCCAAGCTGCGGGAGGACGTCAGTTCTTC. It codes for CASSQAAGGRQFF.

This clone was seen a handful of times. This chain links TRBV19 with TRBJ1-2; perhaps TRBD1 as D (6 bases). The CDR3 runs 15 residues. Germline V gives CDR1 LNHDA, CDR2 SQIVND (reference sequence). V lost 7 bases and J 8 bases, leaving 23 bases between the germline ends. The CDR3 bases are TGTGCCAGTATCGAAAGGATAGGGGGTTCGACGGGCTACACCTTC. This translates into CASIERIGGSTGYTF. Drawing the rest from reference TRBV19 and TRBJ1-2, the complete variable domain is DGGITQSPKYLFRKEGQNVTLSCEQNLNHDAMYWYRQDPGQGLRLIYYSQIVNDFQKGDIAEGYSVSREKKESFPLTVTSAQKNPTAFYLCASIERIGGSTGYTFGSGTRLTVV.

The chain is built from TRBV30 and TRBJ2-2; D remains unclear. Germline CDR1 reads GTSNPN; CDR2 reads SVGIG (reference sequence). With 2 bases removed from V and 1 base from J, the gap between germline ends came to 8 bases. This CDR3 has 14 amino acids. The chain's CDR3 is CAWSTRWNTGELFF. CDR3 nucleotides: TGTGCCTGGAGTACCAGGTGGAACACCGGGGAGCTGTTTTTT.

The chain uses TRBV27 and TRBJ1-1; D remains unclear. The CDR3 consists of 14 residues. V lost 6 bases to trimming and J lost 0 bases, with 11 bases between them. CDR1 and CDR2 from the germline V gene are MNHEY and SMNVEV (reference sequence). The CDR3 sequence: CASRLYVMNTEAFF. Written as DNA, the CDR3 is TGTGCCAGCAGATTGTATGTTATGAACACTGAAGCTTTCTTT.

This sequence joins TRBV6-5 and TRBJ1-2; the D is unclear. Trimming left V 1 base short and J 0 bases short, with 12 bases between. CDR1 and CDR2 from the germline V gene are MNHEY and SVGAGI. CDR3 length: 16 residues. CDR3 sequence: CASSYLRVPTNYGYTF. CDR3 DNA sequence: TGTGCCAGCAGTTACTTAAGGGTCCCCACTAACTATGGCTACACCTTC.

V usage is TRBV5-8 and J usage is TRBJ1-1; TRBD1 matches at 7 bases. This CDR3 has 16 residues. Trimming took 0 bases from V and 0 from J; bases not matched to a gene: 5. Germline V CDR1 and CDR2: SGHTS, YDEGEE. The CDR3: CASSLEGATMNTEAFF. Written as DNA, the CDR3 is TGTGCCAGCAGCTTGGAGGGGGCGACGATGAACACTGAAGCTTTCTTT.

The table lists this clone with a few counts. Here the CDR3 reads CASMRGVGSEAFF. Here the CDR3 DNA reads TGCGCCAGCATGAGGGGGGTGGGGTCTGAAGCTTTCTTT. V and J are TRBV10-2 and TRBJ1-1, with D perhaps matching TRBD1 (6 bases). Germline V lookup: CDR1 WSHSY, CDR2 SAAADI. This CDR3 comprises 13 residues. V was cut by 7 bases and J by 6 bases, with 15 bases left in between.

This clone was seen a handful of times. The V gene is TRBV7-3, the J gene TRBJ2-6; D gene uncertain. The CDR3 contains 16 residues. CDR1 is SGHTA and CDR2 is FQGTGA in the germline V gene. The ends were cut back, 4 bases at V and 2 bases at J, with 12 bases in the middle. Here the CDR3 DNA reads TGTGCCAGCAGCTCCTCCAAGCATGCTGGGGCCAACGTCCTGACTTTC. This gives the protein CASSSSKHAGANVLTF.

The gene calls are TRBV4-3 and TRBJ2-7, with 8 bases fitting TRBD2. CDR1 LGHNA and CDR2 YSLEER come from the germline V gene. The CDR3 extends over 15 amino acids. V shed 0 bases, J shed 3 bases, and the junction held 4 bases outside the gene matches. DNA of the CDR3: TGCGCCAGCAGCCAAGACCTAGCGGGTGTCTACGAGCAGTACTTC. Translating it yields CASSQDLAGVYEQYF.